Only a few counts were recorded for the clone carrying this TCR beta chain. The antigen is not known. J gave up 4 bases and V 0 bases, and 3 bases lay outside the gene matches. CDR3 length equals 14 residues. Germline-derived CDR1 and CDR2 are SGHDT and YYEEEE. These data are taken from a study of cytomegalovirus exposure and HLA in healthy donors. Whole-study context: In terms of ancestry, the Caucasian-associated cluster contained about four fifths of the 300 to 400 genotyped donors. General study findings and limits: Several of the most significant clusters appeared, in a later analysis, to be linked to common viral pathogens.

The study ran its PCR with 60 Vbeta and 13 Jbeta primers. Methods used by the authors: As a later analysis found, there were tens of millions of unique TCR beta chains, of which roughly 11 million were shared. Method: immunoSEQ multiplex PCR; TCRdb's copy keeps in-frame clones and lacks some. V, J and clone size reflect that table, while D and trimming were determined from the DNA. The sample shows around 64,000 clones, about 80% of them seen only once. The sequence derives from a man between 18 and 29 years old in good health and CMV-seropositive. Sequenced: PBMCs. The J gene is TRBJ1-2, the V gene TRBV5-6; 7 bases align to TRBD1. CDR3: CASSLGDSPYGYTF. CDR3 DNA sequence: TGTGCCAGCAGCTTGGGGGACAGCCCCTATGGCTACACCTTC. The entire variable domain, with the rest obtained from reference TRBV5-6 and TRBJ1-2, is as follows: DAGVTQSPTHLIKTRGQQVTLRCSPKSGHDTVSWYQQALGQGPQFIFQYYEEEERQRGNFPDRFSGHQFPNYSSELNVNALLLGDSALYLCASSLGDSPYGYTFGSGTRLTVV.